These 22 T cell receptor beta chains share one sample of origin, sequenced in a study of blood T cell repertoires in COVID-19. Generated by immunoSEQ multiplex PCR, the TCRdb table keeps only in-frame clones and is missing some. The table records around 140,000 clones, around 80% of them present only once. Material for sequencing was peripheral blood. These receptors came from a woman of 80 years or more with active or convalescent COVID-19.

A few counts support this clone. The V and J genes are TRBV7-2 and TRBJ1-6; 8 bases match TRBD1. The germline CDR1 and CDR2 sequences are SGHTA and FQGNSA. The CDR3 consists of 15 residues. V was clipped by 6 bases and J by 5 bases; unmatched bases: 6. The CDR3 sequence: CASRTGQGDNSPLHF. The CDR3 DNA is TGTGCCAGCAGAACTGGACAGGGCGATAATTCACCCCTCCACTTT.

Notes on this clone: At one end the junction does not follow the germline gene, possibly because of a read error. This rearrangement joins TRBV9 to TRBJ2-3; D is perhaps TRBD2 (6 bases). CDR3 length: 15 residues. Looked up from germline, CDR1 is SGDLS and CDR2 is YYNGEE. The CDR3 nucleotides are TGTGCCAGCGGCGTCGCGGGGAGAAACACAGATACGCAGTATTTT. Translated, it gives CASGVAGRNTDTQYF. Based on the CDR3 plus reference TRBV9 and TRBJ2-3, the full variable domain is DSGVTQTPKHLITATGQRVTLRCSPRSGDLSVYWYQQSLDQGLQFLIQYYNGEERAKGNILERFSAQQFPDLHSELNLSSLELGDSALYFCASGVAGRNTDTQYFGPGTRLTVL.

The J gene is TRBJ2-2, the V gene TRBV11-2; weak D call: TRBD1 (6 bases). CDR1 and CDR2 (germline): SGHAT, FQNNGV. This CDR3 is 15 amino acids long. Trimming removed 5 bases from V and 5 bases from J, with 15 bases in between. The CDR3 sequence is CASSTRKGGTGELFF. The CDR3 DNA reads TGTGCCAGCAGCACACGAAAAGGGGGTACCGGGGAGCTGTTTTTT.

This rearrangement joins TRBV19 to TRBJ1-5; a weak D match, TRBD1 (6 bases). Trimming shortened V by 4 bases and J by 2 bases, and 6 bases separated the two germline ends. The CDR3 totals 13 residues. From germline, CDR1 is LNHDA and CDR2 SQIVND (reference sequence). The CDR3 DNA is TGTGCCAGTAGTAACAGGGGCAATCAGCCCCAGCATTTT. Amino acid sequence: CASSNRGNQPQHF.

The gene calls are TRBV13 and TRBJ2-3; 9 nucleotides match TRBD1. The CDR3 contains 14 residues. Unmatched junction bases numbered 4, after V lost 4 bases and J lost 5 bases. Per the germline V gene, CDR1 is PRHDT and CDR2 is FYEKMQ (reference sequence). The CDR3 DNA reads as TGTGCCAGCAGCTCAAGGACAGGGGTAGATACGCAGTATTTT. As protein: CASSSRTGVDTQYF.

This clone showed up just a few times. The V gene is TRBV5-1, the J gene TRBJ1-6; D not resolved. The length of the CDR3 is 15 residues. The V gene's germline CDR1 is SGHRS and CDR2 YFSETQ. V was cut by 3 bases and J by 1 base, with 8 bases left in between. Here the CDR3 DNA reads TGCGCCAGCAGCTCTGGGGAGTCCTATAATTCACCCCTCCACTTT. Protein: CASSSGESYNSPLHF.

This clone was counted a few times. The chain recombines TRBV18 with TRBJ2-7, with D maybe TRBD1 (6 bases). This CDR3 region has 15 residues. Deletions cut 1 base from V and 5 bases from J, with 15 bases between. The germline V gene has CDR1 KGHSH and CDR2 LQKENI. The CDR3 coding sequence is TGTGCCAGCTCACCACAAGGACAGCCAACCCACGAGCAGTACTTC. The encoded protein is CASSPQGQPTHEQYF.

This clone was observed a few times. The V gene is TRBV7-9, the J gene TRBJ1-1, with D perhaps TRBD1 (6 bases). With 4 bases removed from V and 5 bases from J, the gap between germline ends came to 14 bases. Per the germline V gene, CDR1 is SEHNR and CDR2 is FQNEAQ (reference sequence). The CDR3 is 14 residues long. CDR3 sequence (DNA): TGTGCCAGCAGCTCCGAAGGACAGAGAACTGAAGCTTTCTTT. Its translation: CASSSEGQRTEAFF.

The chain recombines TRBV19 with TRBJ1-5; D may be TRBD1 (5 bases). V lost 2 bases, J lost 6 bases, and 14 bases lay in between. The CDR3 contains 15 residues. The germline gives CDR1 LNHDA, CDR2 SQIVND (reference sequence). CDR3 in amino acids: CASSIYPRASQPQHF. The CDR3 bases are TGTGCCAGTAGTATATACCCCAGGGCCTCTCAGCCCCAGCATTTT. Variable domain in full (rest from reference TRBV19 and TRBJ1-5): DGGITQSPKYLFRKEGQNVTLSCEQNLNHDAMYWYRQDPGQGLRLIYYSQIVNDFQKGDIAEGYSVSREKKESFPLTVTSAQKNPTAFYLCASSIYPRASQPQHFGDGTRLSIL.

The CDR3 DNA sequence: TGTGCCAGCAGCCAAGCTCGGGGAGTCGGGGGTGAGCAGTTCTTC. Encoded protein: CASSQARGVGGEQFF. The rearrangement joins TRBV3-1 (or the pseudogene TRBV3-2) to TRBJ2-1, with D perhaps matching TRBD2 (6 bases). Germline CDR1 is LGHDT and CDR2 is YNNKEL (reference sequence). V dropped 1 base and J dropped 9 bases, with 16 bases sitting between them. The CDR3 extends over 15 amino acids.

The sample holds one count of this clone. This chain links TRBV7-2 with TRBJ2-1; perhaps TRBD2 as D (5 bases). Germline values: CDR1 SGHTA, CDR2 FQGNSA. This CDR3 contains 15 residues. V lost 2 bases and J lost 0, with 8 bases in between. The DNA for the CDR3 is TGTGCCAGCAGCTTATCGGGGAGCTCCTACAATGAGCAGTTCTTC. Protein product: CASSLSGSSYNEQFF. Variable domain in full (rest from reference TRBV7-2 and TRBJ2-1): GAGVSQSPSNKVTEKGKDVELRCDPISGHTALYWYRQSLGQGLEFLIYFQGNSAPDKSGLPSDRFSAERTGGSVSTLTIQRTQQEDSAVYLCASSLSGSSYNEQFFGPGTRLTVL.

This chain uses TRBV9 with TRBJ2-2; D possibly corresponds to TRBD1 (6 bases). The CDR3 runs to 13 residues. Germline V CDR1 and CDR2: SGDLS, YYNGEE. V was shortened by 4 bases and J by 6 bases, with 10 bases between the two germline ends. In DNA, the CDR3 is TGTGCCAGCAGCCCCAGGGGCGCCGGGGAGCTGTTTTTT. Protein product: CASSPRGAGELFF.

In nucleotides, the CDR3 is TGTGCCAGCAACAGGGACAGGGACTATGGCTACACCTTC. Protein product: CASNRDRDYGYTF. V and J are TRBV2 and TRBJ1-2; TRBD1 aligns across 9 bases. The ends lost 7 bases at V and 3 bases at J; junction bases unmatched: 3. The CDR3 sequence is 13 residues long. CDR1 and CDR2 from the germline V gene are SNHLY and FYNNEI.

V and J are TRBV5-4 and TRBJ2-5, with D perhaps TRBD1 (6 bases). V was trimmed by 5 bases and J by 4 bases, leaving 15 bases between them. The CDR3 is made up of 14 amino acids. Germline V lookup: CDR1 SGHNT, CDR2 YYREEE (reference sequence). CDR3 protein: CASSLQGRRETQYF. CDR3 sequence (DNA): TGTGCCAGCAGTCTCCAGGGGCGTCGAGAGACCCAGTACTTC. The entire variable domain, with the rest obtained from reference TRBV5-4 and TRBJ2-5, is as follows: ETGVTQSPTHLIKTRGQQVTLRCSSQSGHNTVSWYQQALGQGPQFIFQYYREEENGRGNFPPRFSGLQFPNYSSELNVNALELDDSALYLCASSLQGRRETQYFGPGTRLLVL.

The V call is TRBV3-1 (or the pseudogene TRBV3-2), the J call TRBJ1-2; D perhaps matches TRBD1 (5 bases). Germline assignment: CDR1 LGHDT and CDR2 YNNKEL (reference sequence). V shed 1 base and J shed 2 bases, with 8 bases lying between them. The CDR3 consists of 14 residues. The CDR3 nucleotides read TGTGCCAGCAGCCAAGTCGGGGGGAACTATGGCTACACCTTC. As protein: CASSQVGGNYGYTF.

This clone was detected once. The chain joins TRBV3-1 (or the pseudogene TRBV3-2) to TRBJ1-1; 9 bases are shared with TRBD1. V was pared by 4 bases and J by 3 bases, with 6 bases of the junction left unmatched. CDR1 is LGHDT and CDR2 is YNNKEL in the germline V gene (reference sequence). The CDR3 contains 15 residues. As DNA, the CDR3 is TGTGCCAGCAGCCCGCGACAGGGGGGGGACACTGAAGCTTTCTTT. This gives the protein CASSPRQGGDTEAFF.

This chain connects TRBV5-1 to TRBJ1-1, with a tentative D call TRBD1 (6 bases). Trimming cost V 4 bases and J 4 bases, with 14 bases left between them. This CDR3 region has 14 residues. Germline V gene sequence: CDR1 SGHRS, CDR2 YFSETQ. The chain's CDR3 is CASSQQGFFTEAFF. CDR3 sequence (DNA): TGCGCCAGCAGCCAACAGGGTTTTTTCACTGAAGCTTTCTTT.

The chain employs TRBV5-1 and TRBJ1-1, with 9 bases lining up with TRBD1. The CDR3 consists of 13 residues. The V and J ends lost 3 bases and 4 bases, in that order; junction bases with no gene match: 1. Germline CDR1 reads SGHRS; CDR2 reads YFSETQ. CDR3 in amino acids: CASSSDRGTEAFF. The DNA of the CDR3 is TGCGCCAGCAGCTCGGACAGGGGCACTGAAGCTTTCTTT.

The rearrangement uses TRBV2 and TRBJ1-2; D perhaps matches TRBD1 (6 bases). Trimming stripped 3 bases from V and 5 bases from J, with 13 bases between. CDR1 is SNHLY, CDR2 FYNNEI, per germline. There are 14 residues in the CDR3. In nucleotides, the CDR3 is TGTGCCAGCAGTGACACAGGGTTGGGGTATGGCTACACCTTC. Its protein is CASSDTGLGYGYTF.

The genes are TRBV27 and TRBJ1-5; tentatively, D is TRBD1 (6 bases). The CDR3 totals 15 residues. Germline values: CDR1 MNHEY, CDR2 SMNVEV (reference sequence). Between the trimmed V and J ends, which lost 2 bases and 2 bases, there was a span of 10 bases. The CDR3 sequence is CASSLTGNGNQPQHF. The CDR3 nucleotides are TGTGCCAGCAGTTTAACAGGGAATGGCAATCAGCCCCAGCATTTT.

This chain links TRBV2 with TRBJ1-2; weak D call: TRBD1 (6 bases). The CDR3 loop spans 14 amino acids. Trimming left V 6 bases short and J 6 bases short, with 17 bases between. From germline, CDR1 is SNHLY and CDR2 FYNNEI. CDR3 sequence reads: CASSPDAGADGYTF. CDR3 nucleotide sequence: TGTGCCAGCAGCCCGGACGCAGGGGCGGATGGCTACACCTTC.

In nucleotides, the CDR3 is TGTGCCAGCAGCAGGACCGGGACAGCGAATTCACCCCTCCACTTT. Amino acids: CASSRTGTANSPLHF. The chain couples TRBV14 to TRBJ1-6; TRBD1 agrees at 7 bases. Germline values: CDR1 SGHDN, CDR2 FVKESK. The CDR3 runs 15 residues. After removal of 5 bases from V and 7 bases from J, the junction contained 8 bases not matched to a gene.